This is a list of T cell receptor beta chains from one sample in a study of T-cell reconstitution after alpha-beta-depleted transplantation in children. Each CDR3 protein gets one entry after TCRdb re-called the PCR reads with MiXCR. The sample lists 200,000 to 250,000 distinct CDR3 sequences, 8% to 9.5% seen once, with 5.5% to 8% in the top ten. The sample here was PBMCs from the stem cell graft donor, taken from the stem cell graft. These receptors were taken from a human donor who donated a stem cell graft to a child with acute lymphoblastic leukemia. CDR3s include the opening cysteine and the closing phenylalanine or tryptophan. Fields, in order: clone size, V gene, J gene, CDR3 protein. For some rows the clone size is stated as once, few or many, or as a class when expanded; others skip it.

many	TRBV29-1	TRBJ1-1	CSVYKTMNTEAFF
-	TRBV10-1	TRBJ2-3	CASSPRLAVEDTQYF
-	TRBV18	TRBJ1-2	CASSPGRVMTNYGYTF
few	TRBV20-1	TRBJ2-1	CSATLRGGPYNEQFF
-	TRBV18	TRBJ1-1	CASSSAGVDTEAFF
-	TRBV9	TRBJ2-7	CASSTNEGTSYEQYF
-	TRBV20-1	TRBJ1-2	CSAHDPGRGWGYTF
few	TRBV20-1	TRBJ2-1	CSARVLGGPYNEQFF
-	TRBV20-1	TRBJ1-6	CSAAMQSFSYNSPLHF
-	TRBV7-2	TRBJ1-6	CASSLDRGPVSPLHF
few	TRBV5-1	TRBJ1-2	CASSFGTGDTSTF
many	TRBV9	TRBJ2-3	CASSVEGDRSTDTQYF
few	TRBV12-3/TRBV12-4	TRBJ1-1	CASTPGPKLTEAFF
-	TRBV6-5	TRBJ1-2	CASSYVPGTEYGYTF
few	TRBV18	TRBJ1-1	CASSPFARGGTEAFF
few	TRBV14	TRBJ2-2	CASSQERGMSTGELFF
few	TRBV19	TRBJ1-1	CASSITYDSPNTEAFF
-	TRBV4-3	TRBJ2-4	CASSQEGTFQYF
few	TRBV27	TRBJ2-3	CASSETSGGTTSTDTQYF
few	TRBV7-9	TRBJ1-2	CASSPTAFNYGYTF
many	TRBV5-4	TRBJ2-7	CASSSPGLPYEQYF
many	TRBV6-5	TRBJ1-2	CATPSGPTVNYGYTF
many	TRBV20-1	TRBJ1-6	CSASRESYNSPLHF
-	TRBV29-1	TRBJ1-2	CTTGSYSYGYTF
-	TRBV5-4	TRBJ2-1	CASSGDRSSYNEQFF
-	TRBV20-1	TRBJ2-6	CSALGQGAGANVLTF
-	TRBV5-1	TRBJ2-7	CASIKESGDYEQYF
few	TRBV4-3	TRBJ2-5	CASSQSADVGAQYF
-	TRBV18	TRBJ1-3	CASSAGGYSGNTIYF
many	TRBV5-6	TRBJ2-1	CASSLDDYNEQFF
-	TRBV16	TRBJ1-2	CASSQSEGAGHGYTF
-	TRBV20-1	TRBJ2-3	CSAPRGTDTQYF
many	TRBV4-3	TRBJ2-1	CASSQDVAGGYNEQFF
many	TRBV20-1	TRBJ1-4	CSAPNRAATNEKLFF
many	TRBV7-9	TRBJ2-3	CASSTRGRTDTQYF
-	TRBV21-1	TRBJ2-3	CASSKEVRREPVTDTQYF
-	TRBV11-2	TRBJ1-2	CASSPVRPNYGYTF
many	TRBV29-1	TRBJ2-3	CSALTTPQQDTQYF
few	TRBV9	TRBJ2-5	CASSITVAGGLQETQYF
-	TRBV9	TRBJ2-1	CASSVRGSGSYNEQFF
-	TRBV28	TRBJ1-5	CASSDGTVRPQHF
many	TRBV20-1	TRBJ2-1	CSATLMGRREQFF
-	TRBV5-1	TRBJ1-2	CASSSRTAEGGYTF